These 30 T cell receptor beta chains originate from one sample sequenced in a study of PD-1 blockade in classical Hodgkin lymphoma. Each patient experienced a relapse that followed autologous stem cell transplantation, and brentuximab vedotin exposure varied. Data came from immunoSEQ multiplex PCR; TCRdb stores just in-frame clones and leaves some out. Of fewer than 30,000 clones in the sample, about four fifths are singletons; the top ten hold around 7.7%. The material was peripheral blood mononuclear cells (PBMCs), obtained before the second cycle of nivolumab. These receptor sequences come from a human donor with classical Hodgkin lymphoma.

V gene TRBV10-3 combines with J gene TRBJ2-1; tentatively, D is TRBD1 (5 bases). CDR3 size: 13 residues. V was cut by 0 bases and J by 9 bases, with 9 bases left in between. Germline V gene sequence: CDR1 ENHRY, CDR2 SYGVKD. DNA of the CDR3: TGTGCCATCAGTGAGTCGGGGCTCGGTGAGCAGTTCTTC. Its protein is CAISESGLGEQFF.

V and J are TRBV11-3 and TRBJ2-7; D could derive from TRBD1 or TRBD2 (6 bases each). The CDR3 loop spans 15 amino acids. The germline CDR1 and CDR2 sequences are SGHNT and YENEEA. Trimming pared 0 bases from V and 6 bases from J, leaving 15 bases between. As DNA, the CDR3 is TGTGCCAGCAGCTTAGACGGGGGCGATTCGAGCGAGCAGTACTTC. Residues: CASSLDGGDSSEQYF.

This clone was seen more than once but under ten times. The gene calls are TRBV5-4 and TRBJ2-4; 11 positions agree with TRBD1. The CDR3 runs 17 residues. Germline trimming cut 0 bases from V and 0 bases from J; bases unmatched to any gene: 2. CDR1 and CDR2 from the germline V gene are SGHNT and YYREEE (reference sequence). The CDR3 sequence is CASSLGDRGIAKNIQYF. In nucleotides, the CDR3 is TGTGCCAGCAGCTTGGGGGACAGGGGGATAGCCAAAAACATTCAGTACTTC.

This clone has only a few counts. The chain uses TRBV7-2 and TRBJ2-3; 8 bases align to TRBD2. With V trimmed by 3 bases and J by 1 base, 6 bases remained unmatched. In germline, CDR1 is SGHTA, CDR2 FQGNSA. The CDR3 length is 16 residues. The CDR3 bases are TGTGCCAGCAGCTTTTTGAGCGGGGGCCGCACAGATACGCAGTATTTT. Translation: CASSFLSGGRTDTQYF.

This rearrangement joins TRBV5-1 to TRBJ2-7, with 9 bases that match TRBD1. Per germline, CDR1 SGHRS and CDR2 YFSETQ. The CDR3 is made up of 17 amino acids. The V segment lost 0 bases and the J segment 4 bases; nucleotides outside the gene matches: 11. CDR3 in DNA: TGCGCCAGCAGCTTGGGCACCGGGACAGGGATTTTATACGAGCAGTACTTC. Its protein is CASSLGTGTGILYEQYF.

V gene TRBV19 combines with J gene TRBJ1-1; D is perhaps TRBD1 (6 bases). Germline V gene data show CDR1 as LNHDA and CDR2 as SQIVND (reference sequence). This CDR3 is 16 amino acids long. Trimming took off 6 bases at V and 0 bases at J, with 17 bases between the two ends. CDR3 protein: CASSIGGARMNTEAFF. In nucleotides, the CDR3 is TGTGCCAGTAGCATTGGGGGGGCGCGTATGAACACTGAAGCTTTCTTT. The full variable domain, rest sourced from reference TRBV19 and TRBJ1-1, is DGGITQSPKYLFRKEGQNVTLSCEQNLNHDAMYWYRQDPGQGLRLIYYSQIVNDFQKGDIAEGYSVSREKKESFPLTVTSAQKNPTAFYLCASSIGGARMNTEAFFGQGTRLTVV.

This sequence joins TRBV5-5 and TRBJ2-7; unclear D gene. Trimming took 0 bases from V and 4 from J, leaving 5 bases between them. This CDR3 contains 12 residues. Germline assignment: CDR1 SGHKS and CDR2 YYEKEE (reference sequence). As DNA, the CDR3 is TGTGCCAGCAGCTTGGAGGGTTACGAGCAGTACTTC. Residues: CASSLEGYEQYF.

V gene TRBV4-2 combines with J gene TRBJ1-5; 8 bases map to TRBD1. The CDR3 runs 16 residues. Per the germline V gene, CDR1 is LGHNA and CDR2 is YNFKEQ. V lost 4 bases and J lost 4; bases outside the gene matches: 9. The CDR3 DNA reads TGTGCCAGCAGCCGGGTGACAGGGGATCGAAATCAGCCCCAGCATTTT. Its protein product is CASSRVTGDRNQPQHF.

This chain uses TRBV15 with TRBJ2-4; D is unresolved. Germline V gene data show CDR1 as LNHNV and CDR2 as YYDKDF (reference sequence). The germline V and J ends were trimmed by 1 base and 10 bases, with 11 bases remaining between them. The CDR3 spans 13 residues. The DNA for the CDR3 is TGTGCCACCAGCAGAGCGACCGGACGAATTCAGTACTTC. Its translation: CATSRATGRIQYF.

This clone has just a few counts. V usage is TRBV6-1 and J usage is TRBJ2-7; D uncertain. The CDR3 totals 12 residues. The V end lost 7 bases, the J end lost 4 bases, and 11 bases lay between the germline ends. Looked up from germline, CDR1 is MNHNS and CDR2 is SASEGT. The DNA of the CDR3 is TGTGCCAGCACCCAATACGGGTACGAGCAGTACTTC. It is translated as CASTQYGYEQYF.

The gene calls are TRBV6-4 and TRBJ1-4; unclear D gene. The V end was cut by 8 bases, the J end by 6 bases, with 13 bases between. Germline lookup yields CDR1 MRHNA and CDR2 SNTAGT. This CDR3 has 13 amino acids. CDR3 nucleotide sequence: TGTGCCAGCCGAGGAGGGCTCGATGAAAAACTGTTTTTT. Protein sequence: CASRGGLDEKLFF.

Only one count was recorded for this clone. The chain links TRBV27 to TRBJ2-3, with D tentatively TRBD2 (5 bases). This CDR3 has 14 residues. From germline, CDR1 is MNHEY and CDR2 SMNVEV (reference sequence). V was trimmed by 7 bases and J by 4 bases, leaving 15 bases between them. The CDR3 protein is CASKLSGTSDTQYF. In nucleotides, the CDR3 is TGTGCCAGCAAACTCTCGGGAACTTCAGATACGCAGTATTTT.

V usage is TRBV30 and J usage is TRBJ2-5; 8 nucleotides agree with TRBD1. The V gene end was trimmed by 3 bases and the J gene end by 3 bases; junction bases not matched to a gene: 15. The CDR3 loop spans 17 amino acids. The germline gives CDR1 GTSNPN, CDR2 SVGIG (reference sequence). The CDR3, as DNA: TGTGCCTGGAGAGCGAGACAGGGGAAGTGGGAAGAAGAGACCCAGTACTTC. Residues: CAWRARQGKWEEETQYF.

V is TRBV27 and J is TRBJ2-5, with 8 bases fitting TRBD1. Germline loops: CDR1 MNHEY, CDR2 SMNVEV (reference sequence). This CDR3 has 16 amino acids. Trimming at V came to 5 bases and at J to 5 bases, leaving 13 bases not matched to a gene. The CDR3 here is CASSTQTGGGLETQYF. For the CDR3, the DNA is TGTGCCAGCAGTACCCAAACAGGGGGTGGTTTGGAGACCCAGTACTTC.

The genes are TRBV5-6 and TRBJ2-1, with a possible D match to TRBD2 (6 bases). Germline CDR1 is SGHDT and CDR2 is YYEEEE. The CDR3 is 15 residues long. With 6 bases removed from V and 4 bases from J, the gap between germline ends came to 17 bases. CDR3 DNA: TGTGCCAGCACCAAAGGCGGCCGGGGGTACAATGAGCAGTTCTTC. It specifies CASTKGGRGYNEQFF.

The chain combines TRBV29-1 with TRBJ2-5, with 7 bases fitting TRBD1. Germline V gene data show CDR1 as SQVTM and CDR2 as ANQGSEA. The CDR3 covers 12 residues. J was trimmed by 7 bases and V by 8 bases; bases with no gene match: 10. The CDR3 region has the DNA TGCAGCTCGGCCAAGGGGGCGGGGACCCAGTACTTC. This translates into CSSAKGAGTQYF. Full variable domain (missing parts from reference TRBV29-1 and TRBJ2-5): SAVISQKPSRDICQRGTSLTIQCQVDSQVTMMFWYRQQPGQSLTLIATANQGSEATYESGFVIDKFPISRPNLTFSTLTVSNMSPEDSSIYLCSSAKGAGTQYFGPGTRLLVL.

The rearrangement joins TRBV5-1 to TRBJ2-1; 8 positions match TRBD1. CDR1 is SGHRS, CDR2 YFSETQ, per germline. V dropped 0 bases and J dropped 5; count of bases not matched to a gene: 4. There are 15 residues in the CDR3. The CDR3 sequence is CASSLAGGGHNEQFF. The CDR3 bases are TGCGCCAGCAGCTTGGCAGGGGGCGGACACAATGAGCAGTTCTTC.

The chain has TRBV2 and TRBJ1-5; no reliable D call. CDR3 size: 13 residues. Germline values: CDR1 SNHLY, CDR2 FYNNEI. Trimming removed 4 bases from V and 2 bases from J, with 6 bases in between. The CDR3 sequence: CASSAERNQPQHF. DNA for the CDR3: TGTGCCAGCAGTGCCGAACGCAATCAGCCCCAGCATTTT.

The chain links TRBV5-1 to TRBJ2-7; D possibly corresponds to TRBD2 (5 bases). The CDR3 contains 14 residues. CDR1 is SGHRS and CDR2 is YFSETQ in the germline V gene. V lost 4 bases to trimming and J lost 5 bases, with 16 bases between them. The CDR3 nucleotides read TGCGCCAGCAGCGCGTCTGTCGGGGTCCACGAGCAGTACTTC. Protein product: CASSASVGVHEQYF.

The rearrangement links TRBV11-2 to TRBJ2-1; TRBD2 matches at 11 bases. The germline V gene has CDR1 SGHAT and CDR2 FQNNGV. The CDR3 extends over 18 amino acids. Trimming cost V 0 bases and J 8 bases; bases outside gene matches: 12. CDR3 region: CASSLEMGASGGLDEQFF. The CDR3 DNA follows: TGTGCCAGCAGCTTAGAGATGGGGGCTAGCGGGGGGCTGGATGAGCAGTTCTTC. The full variable domain, completed using reference TRBV11-2 and TRBJ2-1, is EAGVAQSPRYKIIEKRQSVAFWCNPISGHATLYWYQQILGQGPKLLIQFQNNGVVDDSQLPKDRFSAERLKGVDSTLKIQPAKLEDSAVYLCASSLEMGASGGLDEQFFGPGTRLTVL.

V usage is TRBV5-1 and J usage is TRBJ2-7, with 11 bases that match TRBD2. CDR3 length: 14 amino acids. From germline, CDR1 is SGHRS and CDR2 YFSETQ. The ends lost 6 bases at V and 3 bases at J; junction bases unmatched: 5. CDR3 DNA sequence: TGCGCCAGCACCCCGGGACTAGCGGTCTACGAGCAGTACTTC. Its translation: CASTPGLAVYEQYF.

This clone was seen only once. The V call is TRBV5-4, the J call TRBJ2-5; 8 nucleotides agree with TRBD1. CDR3 length: 16 amino acids. The ends lost 0 bases at V and 5 bases at J; junction bases unmatched: 9. The germline V gene encodes CDR1 SGHNT and CDR2 YYREEE (reference sequence). CDR3 sequence: CASSLGGQGAWETQYF. CDR3 in DNA: TGTGCCAGCAGCTTGGGGGGCCAGGGGGCTTGGGAGACCCAGTACTTC. The variable domain in full, completed from reference TRBV5-4 and TRBJ2-5, reads ETGVTQSPTHLIKTRGQQVTLRCSSQSGHNTVSWYQQALGQGPQFIFQYYREEENGRGNFPPRFSGLQFPNYSSELNVNALELDDSALYLCASSLGGQGAWETQYFGPGTRLLVL.

The chain joins TRBV19 to TRBJ1-1, with no clear D. CDR1 and CDR2 from the germline V gene are LNHDA and SQIVND (reference sequence). CDR3 length: 14 amino acids. V lost 6 bases to trimming and J lost 3 bases, with 14 bases between them. For the CDR3, the DNA is TGTGCCAGTAGCGACTTACGCTGGGACACTGAAGCTTTCTTT. Amino acids: CASSDLRWDTEAFF. Combining the CDR3 with reference TRBV19 and TRBJ1-1 gives the whole variable domain DGGITQSPKYLFRKEGQNVTLSCEQNLNHDAMYWYRQDPGQGLRLIYYSQIVNDFQKGDIAEGYSVSREKKESFPLTVTSAQKNPTAFYLCASSDLRWDTEAFFGQGTRLTVV.

The chain is built from TRBV5-4 and TRBJ1-3; D may be TRBD1 (5 bases). The CDR3 is made up of 16 amino acids. The V end was cut by 0 bases, the J end by 4 bases, with 14 bases between. Germline CDR1 reads SGHNT; CDR2 reads YYREEE (reference sequence). The CDR3 nucleotides are TGTGCCAGCAGCTTGGGGACAAGAGAATGGGGAAACACCATATATTTT. It yields the protein CASSLGTREWGNTIYF.

This clone was picked up a small number of times. This chain joins TRBV5-1 and TRBJ2-5; 13 positions match TRBD2. CDR1 and CDR2 from the germline V gene are SGHRS and YFSETQ. The V segment lost 9 bases and the J segment 2 bases; nucleotides outside the gene matches: 4. The CDR3 runs to 14 residues. The DNA of the CDR3 is TGCGCCACAACTAGCGGGAGGGCACAAGAGACCCAGTACTTC. Translation gives CATTSGRAQETQYF.

This clone occurred a few times. This chain uses TRBV9 with TRBJ1-2; 9 positions match TRBD1. CDR1 is SGDLS and CDR2 is YYNGEE in the germline V gene. The CDR3 is 14 amino acids. Unmatched junction bases numbered 7, after V lost 4 bases and J lost 6 bases. This CDR3 is CASSLRTGANGYTF. DNA of the CDR3: TGTGCCAGCAGCCTTCGGACAGGGGCGAATGGCTACACCTTC.

The gene calls are TRBV2 and TRBJ2-1, with a possible D match to TRBD2 (5 bases). Germline V gives CDR1 SNHLY, CDR2 FYNNEI. The V and J ends lost 6 bases and 0 bases respectively, with 15 bases between them. CDR3 size: 16 residues. CDR3 sequence reads: CASRNAPAGSYNEQFF. DNA of the CDR3: TGTGCCAGCAGGAACGCCCCGGCGGGCTCCTACAATGAGCAGTTCTTC.

The genes are TRBV5-1 and TRBJ1-2; a possible D gene is TRBD1 (6 bases). Per germline, CDR1 SGHRS and CDR2 YFSETQ. The CDR3 totals 13 residues. V was cut by 4 bases and J by 7 bases, with 14 bases left in between. CDR3 protein: CASSADRRAGYTF. CDR3 bases: TGCGCCAGCAGCGCCGACAGGAGAGCTGGCTACACCTTC.

The CDR3, as DNA: TGTGCCATCAGTGAGTCGGGACAGACCGGGGAGCTGTTTTTT. Its protein is CAISESGQTGELFF. This chain links TRBV10-3 with TRBJ2-2, with 7 positions matching TRBD1. Germline loops: CDR1 ENHRY, CDR2 SYGVKD. Unmatched junction bases numbered 0, after V lost 0 bases and J lost 5 bases. This CDR3 is 14 amino acids long.

This clone was observed a single time. This chain joins TRBV25-1 and TRBJ2-1, with a possible D match to TRBD1 (7 bases). The ends were cut back, 3 bases at V and 10 bases at J, with 16 bases in the middle. The CDR3 runs to 14 residues. Germline CDR1 is MGHDK and CDR2 is SYGVNS. CDR3 protein: CASSEVRGVGEQFF. The DNA for the CDR3 is TGTGCCAGCAGTGAGGTCAGGGGGGTAGGGGAGCAGTTCTTC.